A selection of T cell receptor beta chains follows, all from one sample in a study of vaccination effects on CD4 cells after COVID-19. Their target antigens are unknown. Data came from immunoSEQ multiplex PCR; TCRdb stores just in-frame clones and leaves some out. The sample carries more than 35,000 clones, approximately 67% recorded once. The sequenced sample was CD4+ T cells from PBMCs cultured without peptide, obtained before COVID-19 vaccination. Receptors originate from a human donor who received a COVID-19 vaccine. Each CDR3 is given with its conserved first and last residue. A D gene is named only where the DNA matches it firmly. Expanded clones are given a class, and other clones once, few, many or no size at all.

j_gene: TRBJ2-5
abundance: once
v_gene: TRBV10-3
d_gene: TRBD2
CDR3nt: TGTGCCATCAGTGCTGAACGGGAGGGTCGGGAGACCCAGTACTTC
CDR3aa: CAISAEREGRETQYF

j_gene: TRBJ2-7
abundance: NA
v_gene: TRBV7-7
d_gene: TRBD1
CDR3nt: TGTGCCAGCAGCGACGGACAGGGAGAGCAGTACTTC
CDR3aa: CASSDGQGEQYF

j_gene: TRBJ2-1
abundance: NA
v_gene: TRBV7-9
d_gene: TRBD2
CDR3nt: TGTGCCAGCAGTTATAAGACTAGCGGGATCTATGAGCAGTTCTTC
CDR3aa: CASSYKTSGIYEQFF

j_gene: TRBJ2-7
abundance: few
v_gene: TRBV6-6
d_gene: TRBD2
CDR3nt: TGTGCCAGCAGGGGAACCGCTAGCGGAAAAGTCGAGCAGTACTTC
CDR3aa: CASRGTASGKVEQYF

j_gene: TRBJ2-1
abundance: few
v_gene: TRBV29-1
d_gene: NA
CDR3nt: TGCAGCGTTGAATTCCTTCCTAGCTGGATGGTCAATGAGCAGTTCTTC
CDR3aa: CSVEFLPSWMVNEQFF

j_gene: TRBJ2-1
abundance: NA
v_gene: TRBV5-5
d_gene: NA
CDR3nt: TGTGCCAGCAGCTCCGAACAGAACTCCTACAATGAGCAGTTCTTC
CDR3aa: CASSSEQNSYNEQFF

j_gene: TRBJ2-5
abundance: NA
v_gene: TRBV19
d_gene: NA
CDR3nt: TGTGCCAGTAGTCTCGGACAGACTGATCGGGAGACCCAGTACTTC
CDR3aa: CASSLGQTDRETQYF

j_gene: TRBJ2-7
abundance: NA
v_gene: TRBV6-5
d_gene: NA
CDR3nt: TGTGCCAGCACCCGTATGAGCTCAGGGGCCTACGAGCAGTACTTC
CDR3aa: CASTRMSSGAYEQYF

j_gene: TRBJ2-1
abundance: once
v_gene: TRBV19
d_gene: TRBD1
CDR3nt: TGTGCCAGTAGCCGCAGGGGGCCCACCTATACCGGAACGCTCAATGAGCAGTTCTTC
CDR3aa: CASSRRGPTYTGTLNEQFF

j_gene: TRBJ2-4
abundance: NA
v_gene: TRBV6-5
d_gene: TRBD1
CDR3nt: TGTGCCTCCCGGGGACAGGGGGAAAACATTCAGTACTTC
CDR3aa: CASRGQGENIQYF

j_gene: TRBJ1-4
abundance: once
v_gene: TRBV19
d_gene: NA
CDR3nt: TGTGCCAGTAGTCCGCGGACGGGAGCAACTAATGAAAAACTGTTTTTT
CDR3aa: CASSPRTGATNEKLFF

j_gene: TRBJ2-3
abundance: NA
v_gene: TRBV18
d_gene: TRBD1
CDR3nt: TGTGCCAGCTCGCAATTAGGCGGGACAGGGGGCCCAGATACGCAGTATTTT
CDR3aa: CASSQLGGTGGPDTQYF

j_gene: TRBJ2-1
abundance: NA
v_gene: TRBV24-1
d_gene: TRBD1
CDR3nt: TGTGCCACCAGTGATACCACCGGGACAGGGTATCCGTATGATGAGCAGTTCTTC
CDR3aa: CATSDTTGTGYPYDEQFF

j_gene: TRBJ2-7
abundance: NA
v_gene: TRBV29-1
d_gene: TRBD2
CDR3nt: TGCAGCGTTGAGGTGCGTACGGGACTAGCGGGATCCCACGAGCAGTACTTC
CDR3aa: CSVEVRTGLAGSHEQYF

j_gene: TRBJ2-7
abundance: NA
v_gene: TRBV5-1
d_gene: TRBD1
CDR3nt: TGCGCCAGCAGCCTTCCCCCGCAGGGGGCGGCTCCGTGGAGTTCCTACGAGCAGTACTTC
CDR3aa: CASSLPPQGAAPWSSYEQYF

j_gene: TRBJ1-5
abundance: few
v_gene: TRBV30
d_gene: NA
CDR3nt: TGTGCCTGGAGTGTACAGGGCGGTCAGCCCCAGCATTTT
CDR3aa: CAWSVQGGQPQHF

j_gene: TRBJ2-5
abundance: NA
v_gene: TRBV13
d_gene: NA
CDR3nt: TGTGCCAGCAGACGGGGGAGCCAAGAGACCCAGTACTTC
CDR3aa: CASRRGSQETQYF